This T cell receptor beta chain was recorded in a study of CXCR3-negative and CXCR3-positive naive CD8 T cells. The method, 5' RACE with UMI labels, was used to prepare the TRB cDNA libraries. Reanalyzing the 5' RACE reads, TCRdb keeps one entry per CDR3 protein, without DNA. The specimen's table records more than 100,000 distinct CDR3 sequences. With regard to this clonotype: Its matching antigen is unknown.

Naive CD8+ T cells were CD45RO-CCR7+CD27+CD95-. Germline CDR1 is SEHNR and CDR2 is FQNEAQ (reference sequence). The CDR3 runs to 13 residues. Overall study findings and caveats: Freshly isolated PBMCs were used in most assays, given partial CXCR3 loss after freezing. For CXCR3-positive naive cells, TRB CDR3s were more hydrophobic than those of CXCR3-negative naive cells.

Sequencing was carried out using naive CXCR3+ CD8+ T cells from blood. The sample's subset: CD45RO-CCR7+CD27+CD95- naive CD8+ T cells expressing CXCR3 (TNR3+). The chain carries TRBV7-9 and TRBJ2-1. This TCR was recovered from a human donor in good health. Some clones in this sample may be carry-over from other donors' samples. Here the CDR3 reads CASSPGTYNEQFF.